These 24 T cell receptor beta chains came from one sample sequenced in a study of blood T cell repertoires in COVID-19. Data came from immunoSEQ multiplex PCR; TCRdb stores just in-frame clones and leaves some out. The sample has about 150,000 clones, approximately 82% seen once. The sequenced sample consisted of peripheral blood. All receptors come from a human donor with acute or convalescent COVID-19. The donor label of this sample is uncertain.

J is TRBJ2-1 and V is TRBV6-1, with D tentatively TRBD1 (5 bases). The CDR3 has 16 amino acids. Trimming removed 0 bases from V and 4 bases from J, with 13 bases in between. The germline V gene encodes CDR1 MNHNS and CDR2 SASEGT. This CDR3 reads CASSEALTDFYNEQFF. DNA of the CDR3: TGTGCCAGCAGTGAAGCGCTGACAGATTTTTACAATGAGCAGTTCTTC.

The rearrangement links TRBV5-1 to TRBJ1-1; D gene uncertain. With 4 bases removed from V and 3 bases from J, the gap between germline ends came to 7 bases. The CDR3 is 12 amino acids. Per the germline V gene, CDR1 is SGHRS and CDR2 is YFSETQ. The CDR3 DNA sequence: TGCGCCAGCAGCCCCCCAGACACTGAAGCTTTCTTT. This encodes CASSPPDTEAFF.

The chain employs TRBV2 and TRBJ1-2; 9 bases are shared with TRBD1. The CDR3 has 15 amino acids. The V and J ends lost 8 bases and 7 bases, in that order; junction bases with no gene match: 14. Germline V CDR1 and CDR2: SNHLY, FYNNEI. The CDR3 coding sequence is TGTGCCAGCTCCCGACATTCACAGGGGGCGGTTGGCTACACCTTC. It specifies CASSRHSQGAVGYTF.

CDR3 residues: CASSQDYELTGTVYGYTF. DNA of the CDR3: TGTGCCAGCAGCCAAGATTACGAGTTGACAGGGACTGTCTATGGCTACACCTTC. This chain connects TRBV4-2 to TRBJ1-2; 7 nucleotides agree with TRBD1. Germline V CDR1 and CDR2: LGHNA, YNFKEQ. V trimming: 0 bases; J trimming: 4 bases; junction bases outside the gene matches: 14. This CDR3 region has 18 residues.

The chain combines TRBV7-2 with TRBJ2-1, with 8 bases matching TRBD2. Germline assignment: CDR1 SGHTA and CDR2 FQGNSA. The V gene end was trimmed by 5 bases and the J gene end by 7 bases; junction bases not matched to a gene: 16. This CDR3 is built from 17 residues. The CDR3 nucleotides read TGTGCCAGCAGCCTCCGGAAGGGACTAGGGAGTACAAATGAGCAGTTCTTC. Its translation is CASSLRKGLGSTNEQFF.

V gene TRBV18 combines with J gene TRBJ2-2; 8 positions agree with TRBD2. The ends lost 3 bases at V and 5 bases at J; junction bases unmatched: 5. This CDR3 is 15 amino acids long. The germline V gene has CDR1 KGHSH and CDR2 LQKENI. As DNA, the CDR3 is TGTGCCAGCTCACCGGGACTAGACAGGACCGGGGAGCTGTTTTTT. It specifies CASSPGLDRTGELFF.

The CDR3 spells CASSLVVAGGPVNEQFF. DNA for the CDR3: TGTGCCAGCAGCTTAGTCGTAGCGGGGGGGCCAGTCAATGAGCAGTTCTTC. This chain joins TRBV7-6 and TRBJ2-1; 11 positions agree with TRBD2. The CDR3 sequence is 17 residues long. Trimming at V came to 1 base and at J to 6 bases, leaving 8 bases not matched to a gene. CDR1 and CDR2 from the germline V gene are SGHVS and FNYEAQ.

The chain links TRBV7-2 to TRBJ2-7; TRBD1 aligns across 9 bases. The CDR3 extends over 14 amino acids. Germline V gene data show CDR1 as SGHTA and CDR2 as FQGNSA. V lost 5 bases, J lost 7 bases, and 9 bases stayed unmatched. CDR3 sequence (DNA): TGTGCCAGCAGCAGGAGACAGGGGGGCGTGGAGCAGTACTTC. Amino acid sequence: CASSRRQGGVEQYF.

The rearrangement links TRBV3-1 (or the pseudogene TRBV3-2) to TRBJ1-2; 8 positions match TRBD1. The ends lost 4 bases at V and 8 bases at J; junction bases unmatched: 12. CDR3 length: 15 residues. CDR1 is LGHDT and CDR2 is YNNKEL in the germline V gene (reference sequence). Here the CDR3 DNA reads TGTGCCAGCAGCCCCCGGACAGGGTGGGAGGGGGGCTACACCTTC. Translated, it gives CASSPRTGWEGGYTF.

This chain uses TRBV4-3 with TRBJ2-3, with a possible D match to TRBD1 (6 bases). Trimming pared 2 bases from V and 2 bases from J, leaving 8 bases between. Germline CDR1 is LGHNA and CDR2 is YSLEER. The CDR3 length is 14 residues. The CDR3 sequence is CASSQTGNTDTQYF. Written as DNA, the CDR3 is TGCGCCAGCAGCCAAACAGGGAACACAGATACGCAGTATTTT.

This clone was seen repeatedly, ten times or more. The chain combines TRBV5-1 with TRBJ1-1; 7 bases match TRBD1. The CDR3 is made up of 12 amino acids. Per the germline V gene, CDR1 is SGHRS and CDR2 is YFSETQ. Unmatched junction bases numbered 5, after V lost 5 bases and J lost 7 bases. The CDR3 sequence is CASSYGTVEAFF. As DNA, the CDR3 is TGCGCCAGCAGTTATGGGACAGTTGAAGCTTTCTTT.

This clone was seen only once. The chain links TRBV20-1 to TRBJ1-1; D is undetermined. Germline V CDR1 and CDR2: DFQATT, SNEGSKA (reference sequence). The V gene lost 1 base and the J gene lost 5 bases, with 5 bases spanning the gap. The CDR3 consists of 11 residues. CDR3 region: CSARGETEAFF. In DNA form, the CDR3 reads TGCAGTGCTAGAGGGGAGACTGAAGCTTTCTTT.

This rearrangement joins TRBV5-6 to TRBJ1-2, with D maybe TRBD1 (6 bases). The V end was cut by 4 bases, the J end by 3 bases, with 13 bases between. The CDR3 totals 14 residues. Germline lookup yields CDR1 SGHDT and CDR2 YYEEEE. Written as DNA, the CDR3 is TGTGCCAGCAGCCTGAACCCAGGGGACTATGGCTACACCTTC. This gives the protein CASSLNPGDYGYTF.

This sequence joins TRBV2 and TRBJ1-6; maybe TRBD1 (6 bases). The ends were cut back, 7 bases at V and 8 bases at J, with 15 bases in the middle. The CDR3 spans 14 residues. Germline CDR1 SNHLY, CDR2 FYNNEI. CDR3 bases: TGTGCCAGCAACGTTGGACAGAACCATTCACCCCTCCACTTT. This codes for CASNVGQNHSPLHF. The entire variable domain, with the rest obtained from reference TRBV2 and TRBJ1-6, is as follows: EPEVTQTPSHQVTQMGQEVILRCVPISNHLYFYWYRQILGQKVEFLVSFYNNEISEKSEIFDDQFSVERPDGSNFTLKIRSTKLEDSAMYFCASNVGQNHSPLHFGNGTRLTVT.

CDR3 in amino acids: CASSSLGLSSPLHF. The CDR3 region has the DNA TGCGCCAGCAGCTCCCTTGGGCTAAGTTCACCCCTCCACTTT. This chain joins TRBV5-1 and TRBJ1-6; D call uncertain. Germline V CDR1 and CDR2: SGHRS, YFSETQ. V dropped 3 bases and J dropped 9 bases, with 13 bases sitting between them. The CDR3 runs to 14 residues.

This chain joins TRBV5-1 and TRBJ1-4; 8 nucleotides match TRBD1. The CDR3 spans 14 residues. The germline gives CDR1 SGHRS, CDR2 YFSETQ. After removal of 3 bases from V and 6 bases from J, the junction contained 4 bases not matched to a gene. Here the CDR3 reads CASSSGTGYEKLFF. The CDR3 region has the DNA TGCGCCAGCAGCTCCGGGACAGGTTATGAAAAACTGTTTTTT.

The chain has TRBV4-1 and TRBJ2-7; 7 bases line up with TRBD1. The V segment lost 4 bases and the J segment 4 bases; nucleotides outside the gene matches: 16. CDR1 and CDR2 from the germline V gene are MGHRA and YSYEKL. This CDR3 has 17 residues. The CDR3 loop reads CASSRSPLGTELYEQYF. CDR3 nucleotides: TGCGCCAGCAGCCGCTCCCCCCTCGGGACAGAGCTTTACGAGCAGTACTTC.

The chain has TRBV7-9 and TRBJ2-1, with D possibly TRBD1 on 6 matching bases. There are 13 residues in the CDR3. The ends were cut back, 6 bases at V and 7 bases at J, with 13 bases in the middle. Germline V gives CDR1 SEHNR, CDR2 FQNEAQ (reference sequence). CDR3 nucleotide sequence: TGTGCCAGCAGTCCAGTGGGACAAAATGAGCAGTTCTTC. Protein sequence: CASSPVGQNEQFF.

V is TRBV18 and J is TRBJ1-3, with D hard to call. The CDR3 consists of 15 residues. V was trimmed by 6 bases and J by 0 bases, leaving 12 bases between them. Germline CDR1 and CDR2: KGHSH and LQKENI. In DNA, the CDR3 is TGTGCCAGCTCGTTGTTTAGCGACTCTGGAAACACCATATATTTT. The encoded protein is CASSLFSDSGNTIYF.

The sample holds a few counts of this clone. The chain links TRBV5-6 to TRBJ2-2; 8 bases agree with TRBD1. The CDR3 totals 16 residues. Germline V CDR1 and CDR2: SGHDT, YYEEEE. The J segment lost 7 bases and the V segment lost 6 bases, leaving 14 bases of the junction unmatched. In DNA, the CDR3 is TGTGCCAGCAAATTCCGGGACAGGCGAGGGGGCGGGGAGCTGTTTTTT. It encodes CASKFRDRRGGGELFF.

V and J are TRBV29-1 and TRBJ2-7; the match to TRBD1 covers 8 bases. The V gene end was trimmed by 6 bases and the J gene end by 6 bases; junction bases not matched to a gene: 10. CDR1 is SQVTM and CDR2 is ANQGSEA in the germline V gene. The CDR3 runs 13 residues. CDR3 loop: CSVRTGHLVEQYF. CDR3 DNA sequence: TGCAGCGTGCGGACAGGGCATTTGGTCGAGCAGTACTTC.

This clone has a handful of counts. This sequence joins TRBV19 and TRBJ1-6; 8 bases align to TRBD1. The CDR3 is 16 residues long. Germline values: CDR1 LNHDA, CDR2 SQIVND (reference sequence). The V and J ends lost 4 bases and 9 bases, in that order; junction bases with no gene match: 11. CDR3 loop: CASSTHGQGVSSPLHF. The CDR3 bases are TGTGCCAGTAGTACCCATGGACAGGGCGTTAGTTCACCCCTCCACTTT. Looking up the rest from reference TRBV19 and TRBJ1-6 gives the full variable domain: DGGITQSPKYLFRKEGQNVTLSCEQNLNHDAMYWYRQDPGQGLRLIYYSQIVNDFQKGDIAEGYSVSREKKESFPLTVTSAQKNPTAFYLCASSTHGQGVSSPLHFGNGTRLTVT.

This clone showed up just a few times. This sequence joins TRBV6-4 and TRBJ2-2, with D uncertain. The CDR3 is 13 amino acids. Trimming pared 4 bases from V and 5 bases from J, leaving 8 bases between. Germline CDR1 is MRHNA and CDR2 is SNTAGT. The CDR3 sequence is CASSAERTGELFF. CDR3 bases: TGTGCCAGCAGTGCTGAGCGAACCGGGGAGCTGTTTTTT.

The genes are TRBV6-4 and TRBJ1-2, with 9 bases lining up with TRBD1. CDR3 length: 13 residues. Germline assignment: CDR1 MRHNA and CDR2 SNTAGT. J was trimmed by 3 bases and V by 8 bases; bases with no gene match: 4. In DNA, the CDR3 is TGTGCCAGCTCGGGGACAGGGCACTATGGCTACACCTTC. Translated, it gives CASSGTGHYGYTF.